This T cell receptor beta chain was captured by sequencing in a study of CD4 T cells in relation to SARS-CoV-2 and coronaviruses. Study details: After approximately 10 days of antigen culture, PBMC TCR beta CDR3s were sequenced. Negative control cultures got HIV-1 Nef peptides or no peptide.

In regard to this clone: What it binds is not known.

This CDR3 has 15 residues. J gave up 2 bases and V 7 bases, and 9 bases lay outside the gene matches. Germline CDR1 is ENHRY and CDR2 is SYGVKD. TCRdb's table, derived via immunoSEQ multiplex PCR, lists solely in-frame clones and lacks some. The sample lists approximately 30,000 clones; 60% to 80% were seen once. The unexposed donors gave CD4+ T cells in 2011-2018, prior to COVID-19. CD4+ T cells were isolated from the cells after around 10 days of culture. Unexposed-donor CD4+ T cells were probed with SARS-CoV-2 S/N and four cold-coronavirus spikes, cells permitting. This rearrangement joins TRBV10-3 to TRBJ2-5, with TRBD1 identical over 8 bases. Sequencing was carried out using CD4+ T cells from PBMCs, cultured in vitro. This receptor was obtained from a human donor in good health. As DNA, the CDR3 is TGTGCCATCAAGGGCGGGACAGGCGATCAAGAGACCCAGTACTTC. Translation: CAIKGGTGDQETQYF.